One and the same sample provided the 29 T cell receptor beta chains below, sequenced in a study of CD8+CD57+ T cells in acquired aplastic anemia. Genomic DNA, serving as template, underwent TCR beta VDJ and CDR3 profiling. TCRdb reanalysed the reads using MiXCR and keeps one entry per CDR3 protein. Among about 270,000 distinct CDR3 sequences, roughly three fifths were seen once, and the ten largest hold approximately 8.2%. The sample comprised sorted CD4+, CD8+, or CD8+CD57+ T cells (not recorded which) from PBMCs. The receptors originated from a human donor with severe aplastic anemia or a healthy control (not recorded which).

J is TRBJ2-5 and V is TRBV2; the D gene is possibly TRBD2 (7 bases). The germline V gene has CDR1 SNHLY and CDR2 FYNNEI. The ends were cut back, 5 bases at V and 4 bases at J, with 26 bases in the middle. This CDR3 comprises 18 residues. The CDR3 region has the DNA TGTGCCAGCAGTCACAGGGTTCGGGGAGGGTCGGGCGGAGAGACCCAGTACTTC. It yields the protein CASSHRVRGGSGGETQYF. The full variable domain, completed using reference TRBV2 and TRBJ2-5, is EPEVTQTPSHQVTQMGQEVILRCVPISNHLYFYWYRQILGQKVEFLVSFYNNEISEKSEIFDDQFSVERPDGSNFTLKIRSTKLEDSAMYFCASSHRVRGGSGGETQYFGPGTRLLVL.

This clonotype has just a few counts. The V call is TRBV6-1, the J call TRBJ2-7; D ambiguous. The V end lost 5 bases, the J end lost 5 bases, and 16 bases lay between the germline ends. The CDR3 spans 14 residues. Looked up from germline, CDR1 is MNHNS and CDR2 is SASEGT. CDR3 region: CASSYVRVGNEQYF. The DNA of the CDR3 is TGTGCCAGCAGTTACGTAAGGGTGGGGAACGAGCAGTACTTC.

In this sample, this clonotype turned up many times. The rearrangement uses TRBV20-1 and TRBJ2-7; D unclear. CDR1 is DFQATT, CDR2 SNEGSKA, per germline (reference sequence). CDR3 size: 15 residues. Trimming removed 0 bases from V and 0 bases from J, with 12 bases in between. The CDR3 DNA follows: TGCAGTGCTAGAGATCTTCGACGGAGCTCCTACGAGCAGTACTTC. This gives the protein CSARDLRRSSYEQYF.

V gene TRBV20-1 combines with J gene TRBJ1-2; D is unclear. Trimming removed 2 bases at V and 2 bases at J, with 9 bases between. Germline values: CDR1 DFQATT, CDR2 SNEGSKA (reference sequence). The CDR3 is made up of 13 amino acids. The CDR3 protein is CSARKGRNYGYTF. The CDR3 coding sequence is TGCAGTGCTAGAAAAGGGAGAAACTATGGCTACACCTTC.

This clonotype was detected many times. This chain uses TRBV20-1 with TRBJ2-5; 9 bases are shared with TRBD2. The CDR3 runs to 15 residues. Germline CDR1 reads DFQATT; CDR2 reads SNEGSKA (reference sequence). The V and J ends lost 3 bases and 5 bases, in that order; junction bases with no gene match: 10. CDR3 DNA: TGCAGTGCTAGGTGGGCGGGGGGGCTTATGGAGACCCAGTACTTC. Protein: CSARWAGGLMETQYF.

In this sample, this clonotype turned up a few times. The chain recombines TRBV7-9 with TRBJ2-5; D not resolved. V lost 5 bases, J lost 3 bases, and 16 bases lay in between. Germline values: CDR1 SEHNR, CDR2 FQNEAQ (reference sequence). The CDR3 totals 15 residues. The CDR3 nucleotides read TGTGCCAGCAGCCCGACGGGCTCACTAAAAGAGACCCAGTACTTC. Protein product: CASSPTGSLKETQYF.

The chain carries TRBV19 and TRBJ1-2, with D tentatively TRBD1 (6 bases). The germline gives CDR1 LNHDA, CDR2 SQIVND (reference sequence). The CDR3 is made up of 14 amino acids. V was cut by 7 bases and J by 0 bases, with 12 bases left in between. CDR3 amino acids: CASTGGGTNYGYTF. The CDR3 DNA reads as TGTGCCAGTACCGGTGGGGGCACTAACTATGGCTACACCTTC.

The chain joins TRBV15 to TRBJ2-7; 10 bases agree with TRBD1. The V segment lost 1 base and the J segment 3 bases; nucleotides outside the gene matches: 9. CDR3 size: 17 residues. The V gene's germline CDR1 is LNHNV and CDR2 YYDKDF (reference sequence). CDR3 amino acids: CATSRGGGTGVYYEQYF. The CDR3 DNA is TGTGCCACCAGCAGAGGGGGAGGGACAGGGGTATACTACGAGCAGTACTTC.

The V gene is TRBV20-1, the J gene TRBJ1-1; the match to TRBD1 covers 8 bases. This CDR3 spans 12 amino acids. Looked up from germline, CDR1 is DFQATT and CDR2 is SNEGSKA (reference sequence). Trimming removed 3 bases from V and 3 bases from J; junction bases left unmatched: 0. The DNA for the CDR3 is TGCAGTGCTAGCAGGGGGCACACTGAAGCTTTCTTT. Translation: CSASRGHTEAFF.

The chain joins TRBV9 to TRBJ1-2, with D possibly being TRBD1 (5 bases). Trimming stripped 3 bases from V and 9 bases from J, with 15 bases between. The CDR3 contains 13 residues. CDR1 is SGDLS and CDR2 is YYNGEE in the germline V gene. CDR3 in DNA: TGTGCCAGCAGCGCAGCTGGGGGATCTAGCTACACCTTC. Amino acid sequence: CASSAAGGSSYTF. The entire variable domain, with the rest obtained from reference TRBV9 and TRBJ1-2, is as follows: DSGVTQTPKHLITATGQRVTLRCSPRSGDLSVYWYQQSLDQGLQFLIQYYNGEERAKGNILERFSAQQFPDLHSELNLSSLELGDSALYFCASSAAGGSSYTFGSGTRLTVV.

J is TRBJ2-5 and V is TRBV7-2; either TRBD1 or TRBD2 may fit D (5 bases each). The CDR3 length is 15 residues. V was shortened by 4 bases and J by 5 bases, with 17 bases between the two germline ends. The germline CDR1 and CDR2 sequences are SGHTA and FQGNSA. The CDR3 loop reads CASSSPGSRRETQYF. Here the CDR3 DNA reads TGTGCCAGCAGCTCCCCAGGGTCCCGGAGGGAGACCCAGTACTTC.

The chain recombines TRBV2 with TRBJ1-5, with D possibly being TRBD1 (5 bases). Germline CDR1 reads SNHLY; CDR2 reads FYNNEI. This CDR3 comprises 15 residues. V was pared by 8 bases and J by 2 bases, with 16 bases between. The CDR3 nucleotides read TGTGCCAGCCTGGGAGGGACGGGTGGCAATCAGCCCCAGCATTTT. It codes for CASLGGTGGNQPQHF.

The chain is built from TRBV5-1 and TRBJ2-4; tentative D call: TRBD2 (5 bases). From germline, CDR1 is SGHRS and CDR2 YFSETQ. V was trimmed by 2 bases and J by 3 bases, leaving 12 bases between them. The CDR3 covers 15 residues. The CDR3 loop is CASSFAGGSKNIQYF. Written as DNA, the CDR3 is TGCGCCAGCAGCTTTGCAGGTGGGAGCAAAAACATTCAGTACTTC.

The sample holds a few counts of this clonotype. The genes are TRBV10-3 and TRBJ2-6; 14 bases agree with TRBD2. The germline gives CDR1 ENHRY, CDR2 SYGVKD. This CDR3 is built from 17 residues. The V gene end was trimmed by 10 bases and the J gene end by 2 bases; junction bases not matched to a gene: 7. CDR3 nucleotides: TGTGCCACGGGACTAGCGGGAGTGGGGGCTGGGGCCAACGTCCTGACTTTC. It is translated as CATGLAGVGAGANVLTF.

The chain is built from TRBV11-2 and TRBJ2-5; either TRBD1 or TRBD2 may fit D (7 bases each). The germline V gene encodes CDR1 SGHAT and CDR2 FQNNGV. CDR3 length: 16 residues. V was pared by 5 bases and J by 1 base, with 17 bases between. CDR3 DNA: TGTGCCAGCAGCCAGCAGGGAGGGGGCCCCCAAGAGACCCAGTACTTC. Encoded protein: CASSQQGGGPQETQYF.

Worth noting for this clonotype: An end of the junction differs from the germline gene, which may be a read error. The chain has TRBV7-2 and TRBJ1-1; D is ambiguous. CDR3 size: 9 residues. Per germline, CDR1 SGHTA and CDR2 FQGNSA. CDR3 in DNA: TGCGCCAGCAGCCTAGTAGCTTTCTTT. This translates into CASSLVAFF.

The chain couples TRBV18 to TRBJ1-4; D is unresolved. The CDR3 spans 14 residues. Germline V CDR1 and CDR2: KGHSH, LQKENI. V was shortened by 3 bases and J by 4 bases, with 9 bases between the two germline ends. The CDR3 here is CASSPIGFNEKLFF. CDR3 DNA sequence: TGTGCCAGCTCACCCATTGGTTTTAATGAAAAACTGTTTTTT.

This clonotype was detected a few times. The V gene is TRBV5-4, the J gene TRBJ2-7, with 7 positions matching TRBD2. CDR3 length equals 15 residues. Germline trimming cut 2 bases from V and 7 bases from J; bases unmatched to any gene: 12. Germline CDR1 and CDR2: SGHNT and YYREEE (reference sequence). The CDR3 protein is CASSFTNAGVWEQYF. For the CDR3, the DNA is TGTGCCAGCAGCTTTACGAACGCGGGAGTATGGGAGCAGTACTTC.

This clonotype was observed at least ten times. The chain uses TRBV10-2 and TRBJ1-3; no firm D call. Trimming cost V 7 bases and J 0 bases, with 16 bases left between them. The CDR3 spans 16 residues. In germline, CDR1 is WSHSY, CDR2 SAAADI. CDR3 coding DNA: TGCGCCAGCACCCAGCCCCCGATGAGCTCTGGAAACACCATATATTTT. This encodes CASTQPPMSSGNTIYF.

V is TRBV6-6 and J is TRBJ1-5; D uncertain. CDR1 and CDR2 (germline): MNHNY, SVGAGI (reference sequence). The germline V and J ends were trimmed by 6 bases and 4 bases, with 13 bases remaining between them. CDR3 length equals 14 residues. The CDR3 DNA reads TGTGCCAGCAGCAAGAAGGACGGTAATCAGCCCCAGCATTTT. It encodes CASSKKDGNQPQHF.

DNA for the CDR3: TGCGCCAGCCAGAGGACAGTAACCTACAATGAGCAGTTCTTC. Encoded protein: CASQRTVTYNEQFF. The chain has TRBV5-1 and TRBJ2-1, with D perhaps matching TRBD1 (6 bases). The V and J ends lost 7 bases and 2 bases respectively, with 13 bases between them. Per germline, CDR1 SGHRS and CDR2 YFSETQ. The CDR3 length is 14 residues.

This clonotype has a count of ten or more. This chain joins TRBV12-3 or TRBV12-4 and TRBJ1-3, with 7 nucleotides matching TRBD1. J gave up 1 base and V 6 bases, and 6 bases lay outside the gene matches. This CDR3 region has 15 residues. The CDR3 protein is CASRPTGVSGNTIYF. CDR3 sequence (DNA): TGTGCCAGCAGGCCTACAGGGGTGTCTGGAAACACCATATATTTT.

The chain links TRBV10-3 to TRBJ1-5; D is uncertain. This CDR3 has 15 amino acids. V lost 2 bases, J lost 2 bases, and 10 bases lay in between. Germline CDR1 ENHRY, CDR2 SYGVKD. This CDR3 reads CAISEPGRGNQPQHF. The CDR3 DNA follows: TGTGCCATCAGTGAGCCCGGGAGGGGCAATCAGCCCCAGCATTTT.

This clonotype has a count of ten or more. One end of the junction fails to match germline, which may point to a read error. The chain joins TRBV7-6 to TRBJ2-7, with 7 positions matching TRBD1. This CDR3 spans 13 amino acids. The germline V gene encodes CDR1 SGHVS and CDR2 FNYEAQ. CDR3 loop: CASSSLRQGERYF. As DNA, the CDR3 is TGTGCCAGCAGCTCATTACGACAGGGTGAGCGGTACTTC.

At least ten counts were recorded for this clonotype. The V gene is TRBV2, the J gene TRBJ2-7; D unclear. Germline V lookup: CDR1 SNHLY, CDR2 FYNNEI. The germline V and J ends were trimmed by 6 bases and 4 bases, with 10 bases remaining between them. There are 12 residues in the CDR3. CDR3 DNA: TGTGCCAGCAGGGACGGAAAATACGAGCAGTACTTC. This encodes CASRDGKYEQYF.

This clonotype was counted ten times or more. The chain joins TRBV4-2 to TRBJ2-3, with 10 nucleotides matching TRBD2. The CDR3 is 14 residues long. Germline V gene data show CDR1 as LGHNA and CDR2 as YNFKEQ. The V gene end was trimmed by 1 base and the J gene end by 5 bases; junction bases not matched to a gene: 0. The CDR3 DNA sequence: TGTGCCAGCAGCCAAGGGACTAGCGGAGATACGCAGTATTTT. Translation gives CASSQGTSGDTQYF.

In its sample, this clonotype was seen a few times. The chain employs TRBV24-1 and TRBJ2-3, with unresolved D. Germline CDR1 is KGHDR and CDR2 is SFDVKD. V gave up 1 base and J gave up 2 bases, with 0 bases separating them. The CDR3 runs to 12 residues. CDR3 in amino acids: CATSDFTDTQYF. The CDR3 DNA follows: TGTGCCACCAGTGATTTCACAGATACGCAGTATTTT.

The chain employs TRBV30 and TRBJ1-5; D gene unclear. The CDR3 sequence is 14 residues long. Germline V CDR1 and CDR2: GTSNPN, SVGIG (reference sequence). V was trimmed by 0 bases and J by 0 bases, leaving 6 bases between them. CDR3 amino acids: CAWSVLHSNQPQHF. The CDR3 bases are TGTGCCTGGAGTGTATTACATAGCAATCAGCCCCAGCATTTT.

CDR3 sequence (DNA): TGTGCCACTCAACGTCAGTATAACACTGAAGCTTTCTTT. Protein: CATQRQYNTEAFF. This chain connects TRBV24-1 to TRBJ1-1; no clear D. Germline V lookup: CDR1 KGHDR, CDR2 SFDVKD. The CDR3 contains 13 residues. Trimming pared 10 bases from V and 2 bases from J, leaving 13 bases between.